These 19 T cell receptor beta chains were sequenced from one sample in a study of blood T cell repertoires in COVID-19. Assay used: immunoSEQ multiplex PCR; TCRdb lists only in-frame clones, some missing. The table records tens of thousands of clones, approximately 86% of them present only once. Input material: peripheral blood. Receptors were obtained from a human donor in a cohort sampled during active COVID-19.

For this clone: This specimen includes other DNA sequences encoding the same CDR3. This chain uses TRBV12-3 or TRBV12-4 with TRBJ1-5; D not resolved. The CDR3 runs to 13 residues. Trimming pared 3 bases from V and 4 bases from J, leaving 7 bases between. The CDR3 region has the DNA TGTGCCAGCAGTTTGTCGGGGAATCAGCCCCAGCATTTT. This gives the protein CASSLSGNQPQHF.

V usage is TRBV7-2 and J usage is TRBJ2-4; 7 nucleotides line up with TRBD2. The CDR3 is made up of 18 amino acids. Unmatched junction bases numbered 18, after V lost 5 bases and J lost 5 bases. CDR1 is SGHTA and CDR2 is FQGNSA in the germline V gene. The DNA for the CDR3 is TGTGCCAGCAGCCACCAGGGTGGGAGGGGAGTGAGGGAAAACATTCAGTACTTC. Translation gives CASSHQGGRGVRENIQYF.

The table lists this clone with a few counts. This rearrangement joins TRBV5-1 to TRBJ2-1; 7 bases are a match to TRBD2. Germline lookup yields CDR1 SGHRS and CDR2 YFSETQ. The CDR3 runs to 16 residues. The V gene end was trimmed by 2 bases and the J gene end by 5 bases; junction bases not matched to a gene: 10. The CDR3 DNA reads TGCGCCAGCAGCTTCAAGGGACTACCCACTAACAATGAGCAGTTCTTC. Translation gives CASSFKGLPTNNEQFF.

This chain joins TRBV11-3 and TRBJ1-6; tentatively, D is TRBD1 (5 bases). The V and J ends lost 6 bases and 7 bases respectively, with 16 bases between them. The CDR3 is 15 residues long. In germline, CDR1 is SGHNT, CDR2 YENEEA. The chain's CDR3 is CASRYSRGSNSPLHF. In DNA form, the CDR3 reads TGTGCCAGCAGATATAGCCGGGGGAGCAATTCACCCCTCCACTTT.

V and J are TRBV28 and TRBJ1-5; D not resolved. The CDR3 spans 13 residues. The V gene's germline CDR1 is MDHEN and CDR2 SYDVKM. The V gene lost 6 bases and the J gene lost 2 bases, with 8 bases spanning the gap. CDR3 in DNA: TGTGCCAGCAGCCCAAGAGGCAATCAGCCCCAGCATTTT. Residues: CASSPRGNQPQHF.

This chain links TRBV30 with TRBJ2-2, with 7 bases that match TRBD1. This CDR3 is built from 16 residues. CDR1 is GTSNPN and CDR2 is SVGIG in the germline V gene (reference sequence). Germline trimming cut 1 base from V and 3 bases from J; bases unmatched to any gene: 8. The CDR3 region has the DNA TGTGCCTGGAGTGGTTACAGGGGACGGGACACCGGGGAGCTGTTTTTT. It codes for CAWSGYRGRDTGELFF.

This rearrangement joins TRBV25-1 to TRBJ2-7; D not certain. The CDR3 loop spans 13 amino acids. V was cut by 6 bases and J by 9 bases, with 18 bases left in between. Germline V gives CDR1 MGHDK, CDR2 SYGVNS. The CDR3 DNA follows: TGTGCCAGCAGGCCCTCCGGCGGCGCAAGGCAGTACTTC. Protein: CASRPSGGARQYF.

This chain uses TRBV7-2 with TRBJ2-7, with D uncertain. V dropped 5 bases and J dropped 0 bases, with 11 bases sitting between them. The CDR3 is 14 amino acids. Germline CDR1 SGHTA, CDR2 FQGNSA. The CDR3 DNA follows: TGTGCCAGCAGCGACAAAGAATACTCCTACGAGCAGTACTTC. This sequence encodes CASSDKEYSYEQYF.

This CDR3 is CASSLVALTAAEQYF. The CDR3 region has the DNA TGCGCCAGCAGCCTTGTAGCCCTGACAGCTGCCGAGCAGTACTTC. The J gene is TRBJ2-7, the V gene TRBV5-1; tentative D call: TRBD1 (5 bases). CDR3 length: 15 residues. V was cut by 4 bases and J by 6 bases, with 20 bases left in between. The germline V gene has CDR1 SGHRS and CDR2 YFSETQ.

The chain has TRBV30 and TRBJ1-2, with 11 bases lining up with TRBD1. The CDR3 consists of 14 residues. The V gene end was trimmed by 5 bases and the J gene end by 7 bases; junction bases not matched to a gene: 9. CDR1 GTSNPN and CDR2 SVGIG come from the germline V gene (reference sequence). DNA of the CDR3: TGTGCCTGGTGGACAGGGGGCAGGGAAGGTGGCTACACCTTC. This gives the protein CAWWTGGREGGYTF. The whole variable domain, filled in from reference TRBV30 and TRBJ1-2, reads SQTIHQWPATLVQPVGSPLSLECTVEGTSNPNLYWYRQAAGRGLQLLFYSVGIGQISSEVPQNLSASRPQDRQFILSSKKLLLSDSGFYLCAWWTGGREGGYTFGSGTRLTVV.

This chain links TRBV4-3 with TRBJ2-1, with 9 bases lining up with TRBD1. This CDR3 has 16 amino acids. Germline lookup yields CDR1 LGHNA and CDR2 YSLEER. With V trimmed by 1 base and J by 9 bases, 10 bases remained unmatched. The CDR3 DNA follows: TGCGCCAGCAGCCAAGTTGGGGGACAGGGAGGTTTTGAGCAGTTCTTC. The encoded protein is CASSQVGGQGGFEQFF.

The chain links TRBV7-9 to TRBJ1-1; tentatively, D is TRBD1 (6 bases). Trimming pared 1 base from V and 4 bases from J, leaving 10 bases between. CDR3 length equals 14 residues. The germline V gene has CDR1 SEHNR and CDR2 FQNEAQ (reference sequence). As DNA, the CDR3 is TGTGCCAGCAGCTTAGTGGGGGGGCTCACTGAAGCTTTCTTT. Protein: CASSLVGGLTEAFF.

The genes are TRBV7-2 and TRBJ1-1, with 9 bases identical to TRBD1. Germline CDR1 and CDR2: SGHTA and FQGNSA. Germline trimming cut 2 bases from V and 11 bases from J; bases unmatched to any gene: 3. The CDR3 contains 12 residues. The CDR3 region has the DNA TGTGCCAGCAGCTTAACAGGGGGCTTCGCTTTCTTT. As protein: CASSLTGGFAFF.

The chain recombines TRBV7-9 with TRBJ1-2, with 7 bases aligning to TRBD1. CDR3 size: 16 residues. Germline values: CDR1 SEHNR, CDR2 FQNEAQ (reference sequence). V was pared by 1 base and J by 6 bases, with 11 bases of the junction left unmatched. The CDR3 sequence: CASSLGAGTVLDGYTF. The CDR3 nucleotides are TGTGCCAGCAGCTTAGGGGCCGGGACAGTTTTGGATGGCTACACCTTC.

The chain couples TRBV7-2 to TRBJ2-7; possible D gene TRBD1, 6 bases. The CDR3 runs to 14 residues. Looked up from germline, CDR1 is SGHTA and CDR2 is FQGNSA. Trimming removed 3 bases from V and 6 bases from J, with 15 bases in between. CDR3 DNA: TGTGCCAGCAGCTTCCAGGGGTTAGTAAGCGAGCAGTACTTC. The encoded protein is CASSFQGLVSEQYF.

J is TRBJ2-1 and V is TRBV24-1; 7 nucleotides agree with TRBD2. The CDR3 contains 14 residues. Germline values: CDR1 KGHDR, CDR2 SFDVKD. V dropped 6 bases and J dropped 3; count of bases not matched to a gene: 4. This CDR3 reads CATSYAGVYNEQFF. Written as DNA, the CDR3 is TGTGCCACCAGTTATGCGGGAGTCTACAATGAGCAGTTCTTC.

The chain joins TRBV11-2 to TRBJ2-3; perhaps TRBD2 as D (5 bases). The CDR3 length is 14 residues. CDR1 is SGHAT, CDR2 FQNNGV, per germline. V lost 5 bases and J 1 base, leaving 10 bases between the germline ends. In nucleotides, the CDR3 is TGTGCCAGCAGCCGCACCGGGGGCACAGATACGCAGTATTTT. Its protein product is CASSRTGGTDTQYF.

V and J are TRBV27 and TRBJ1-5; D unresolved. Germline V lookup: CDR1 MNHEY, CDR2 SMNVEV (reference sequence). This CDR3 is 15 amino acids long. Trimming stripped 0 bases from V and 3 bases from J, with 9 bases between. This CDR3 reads CASSLSGLNNQPQHF. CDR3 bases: TGTGCCAGCAGTTTATCTGGGCTCAACAATCAGCCCCAGCATTTT.

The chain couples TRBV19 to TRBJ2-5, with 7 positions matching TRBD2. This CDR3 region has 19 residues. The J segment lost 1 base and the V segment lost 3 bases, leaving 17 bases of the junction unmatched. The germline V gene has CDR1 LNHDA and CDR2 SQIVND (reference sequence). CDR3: CASSIGAGVPPRSQETQYF. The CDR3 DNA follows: TGTGCCAGTAGTATCGGGGCGGGAGTACCACCTCGGTCCCAAGAGACCCAGTACTTC.